This T cell receptor (beta chain) was sequenced for a study of blood T cell repertoires in COVID-19. Study-level information: Acute and convalescent COVID-19 samples came from the United States, Italy and Spain.

A Seattle source enrolled patients during active infection and followed them longitudinally. The CDR3 runs 12 residues. Trimming shortened V by 4 bases and J by 1 base, and 5 bases separated the two germline ends. Germline V gene lookup returns CDR1 SGHRS and CDR2 YFSETQ. In the source study's methods: Reference gene primer amplification gave estimated nucleated cell counts. The assay was immunoSEQ multiplex PCR, and TCRdb's table has in-frame clones only and misses some. That table supplies the V and J calls and clone size; D and trimming were determined from the DNA. The sample yields 250,000 to 350,000 clones, about 90% seen once.

V usage is TRBV5-1 and J usage is TRBJ1-1; D not resolved. The sequenced material came from peripheral blood. This clonotype was sampled from a woman between 50 and 59 years old with COVID-19, enrolled during active disease. CDR3 residues: CASSPGNTEAFF. For the CDR3, the DNA is TGCGCCAGCAGCCCCGGGAACACTGAAGCTTTCTTT.